This T cell receptor beta chain came from a study of T cell responses to AZD1222 COVID-19 vaccine. Study observations and caveats: The study sampled repertoires only after the peak T cell response.

Only in-frame clones appear in the TCRdb table, and some are missing; sequencing was by immunoSEQ multiplex PCR. The table records more than 95,000 clones, roughly nine tenths of them present only once. Whether given at about 4 or about 12 weeks, second doses were pooled. On this clone: Its specificity is not known.

Per the germline V gene, CDR1 is SGHKS and CDR2 is YYEKEE (reference sequence). Trimming removed 1 base from V and 4 bases from J, with 9 bases in between. The CDR3 totals 13 residues. This rearrangement joins TRBV5-5 to TRBJ2-7, with D perhaps TRBD1 (6 bases). This TCR derives from an adult who received the AZD1222 COVID-19 vaccine. Source: peripheral blood, taken 28 days after the second AZD1222 dose. CDR3: CASSLSGVYEQYF. CDR3 nucleotide sequence: TGTGCCAGCAGCTTGTCAGGGGTATACGAGCAGTACTTC.